This T cell receptor beta chain was documented in a study of blood T cell repertoires in COVID-19. Background on the study: The study drew acute and convalescent COVID-19 samples from the United States, Italy and Spain. T cells, B-cell-depleted T cells, or PBMCs supplied cDNA or gDNA.

Original methodology: Reference gene primers were amplified, and this amplification served to estimate nucleated cell counts. Repertoires were generated with immunoSEQ multiplex PCR, while TCRdb's copy carries only in-frame clones and drops some. V and J calls and clone size come straight from that table; D and trimming were deduced from the DNA. The repertoire holds 150,000 to 200,000 clones, with roughly 90% as singletons. The ends were cut back, 1 base at V and 5 bases at J, with 14 bases in the middle. The CDR3 has 15 amino acids. The V gene's germline CDR1 is SGHVS and CDR2 FNYEAQ. The sequenced sample was peripheral blood. This sequence joins TRBV7-6 and TRBJ1-1; D possibly corresponds to TRBD1 (5 bases). This TCR came from a man in his fifties or sixties with acute or convalescent COVID-19. The CDR3: CASSLGAGLGTEAFF. The CDR3 DNA sequence: TGTGCCAGCAGCTTAGGAGCAGGGTTAGGTACTGAAGCTTTCTTT.